This T cell receptor beta chain was profiled in a study of control samples from healthy donors and cancer patients. Profiled with immunoSEQ multiplex PCR; TCRdb holds only in-frame clones, not every one. The sample has 160,000 or so clones; over 90% are singletons. V lost 10 bases, J lost 4 bases, and 6 bases stayed unmatched. Germline assignment: CDR1 LNHDA and CDR2 SQIVND (reference sequence). This CDR3 is built from 14 residues. This TCR came from a man aged 50-60 years in good health. The chain has TRBV19 and TRBJ2-1; 11 nucleotides align to TRBD2. Input material: blood. The CDR3, as DNA: TGTGCCACCAATAGCGGGAGGGTTTACAATGAGCAGTTCTTC. The encoded protein is CATNSGRVYNEQFF. Variable domain in full (rest from reference TRBV19 and TRBJ2-1): DGGITQSPKYLFRKEGQNVTLSCEQNLNHDAMYWYRQDPGQGLRLIYYSQIVNDFQKGDIAEGYSVSREKKESFPLTVTSAQKNPTAFYLCATNSGRVYNEQFFGPGTRLTVL.